This T cell receptor (beta chain) was profiled in a study of T-cell reconstitution after alpha-beta-depleted transplantation in children. Unique molecular identifiers were incorporated when the TCRbeta library was constructed. TCRdb used MiXCR to reprocess the PCR reads, holding one entry per CDR3 protein. The sample carries around 410,000 distinct CDR3 sequences, roughly 10% recorded once. This receptor was identified in a human donor who donated a stem cell graft to a child with acute myeloid leukemia. The sample was PBMCs from the stem cell graft donor, taken from the stem cell graft.

In DNA, the CDR3 is TGCGCCAGCAGCTTGGGGGGGACTAGCGCTTCGAATGAGCAGTTCTTC. It encodes CASSLGGTSASNEQFF. The chain recombines TRBV5-1 with TRBJ2-1, with 10 bases lining up with TRBD2. V lost 0 bases and J lost 7; bases outside the gene matches: 7. Germline V lookup: CDR1 SGHRS, CDR2 YFSETQ. The CDR3 is made up of 16 amino acids.